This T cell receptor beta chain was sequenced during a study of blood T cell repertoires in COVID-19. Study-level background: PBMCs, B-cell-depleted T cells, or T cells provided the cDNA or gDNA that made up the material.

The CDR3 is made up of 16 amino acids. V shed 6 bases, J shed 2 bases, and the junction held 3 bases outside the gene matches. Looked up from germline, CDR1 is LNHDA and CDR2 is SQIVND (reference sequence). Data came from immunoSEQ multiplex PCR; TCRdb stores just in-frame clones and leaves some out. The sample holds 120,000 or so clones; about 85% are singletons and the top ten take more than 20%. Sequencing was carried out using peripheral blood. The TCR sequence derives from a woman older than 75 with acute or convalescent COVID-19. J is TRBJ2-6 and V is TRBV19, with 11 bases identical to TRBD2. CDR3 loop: CASRGSGGAGANVLTF. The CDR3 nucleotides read TGTGCCAGTAGAGGTAGCGGGGGGGCTGGGGCCAACGTCCTGACTTTC.